Presented here are 13 T cell receptor beta chains from one specimen sequenced in a study of blood T cell repertoires in COVID-19. This table comes from immunoSEQ multiplex PCR, and its TCRdb copy is limited to in-frame clones, with some not included. The profile shows tens of thousands of clones, about 89% of them singletons. What was sequenced was peripheral blood. The origin of the receptors is a woman aged 55 to 70 with active COVID-19.

This chain links TRBV7-9 with TRBJ1-2, with D unclear. The CDR3 runs to 12 residues. Trimming left V 4 bases short and J 6 bases short, with 9 bases between. The V gene's germline CDR1 is SEHNR and CDR2 FQNEAQ (reference sequence). CDR3 DNA: TGTGCCAGCAGCTCTAGTTGGAATGGCTACACCTTC. Its translation is CASSSSWNGYTF.

On this clone itself: An end of the junction differs from the germline gene, which may be a read error. This chain connects TRBV24-1 to TRBJ1-2, with 9 bases that match TRBD1. This CDR3 comprises 12 residues. Germline CDR1 is KGHDR and CDR2 is SFDVKD. CDR3 in DNA: TGTGCCACCAGTGACCGACAGGGGGAAGCAGCCTTC. This translates into CATSDRQGEAAF.

The CDR3 reads CATSRDRTGGAGELFF. CDR3 bases: TGTGCCACCAGCAGAGATCGTACAGGCGGCGCCGGGGAGCTGTTTTTT. This chain connects TRBV15 to TRBJ2-2; TRBD1 is a possible D gene (5 bases). The CDR3 runs 16 residues. Deletions cut 0 bases from V and 6 bases from J, with 14 bases between. Looked up from germline, CDR1 is LNHNV and CDR2 is YYDKDF (reference sequence).

The J gene is TRBJ2-1, the V gene TRBV3-1 (or the pseudogene TRBV3-2); 12 bases agree with TRBD2. CDR3 length: 15 residues. The germline V gene encodes CDR1 LGHDT and CDR2 YNNKEL (reference sequence). With V trimmed by 5 bases and J by 6 bases, 5 bases remained unmatched. CDR3 residues: CASSFSSGGANEQFF. CDR3 nucleotides: TGTGCCAGCAGCTTCTCTAGCGGGGGGGCCAATGAGCAGTTCTTC.

This clone has just one count. CDR3 DNA sequence: TGTGCCAGCAGTGGGCCCTCTGGGGGCCGCCACTCTGGAAACACCATATATTTT. This translates into CASSGPSGGRHSGNTIYF. V gene TRBV6-1 combines with J gene TRBJ1-3; possible D gene TRBD1, 6 bases. There are 18 residues in the CDR3. The germline gives CDR1 MNHNS, CDR2 SASEGT. Trimming took 4 bases from V and 0 from J, leaving 19 bases between them.

The chain joins TRBV5-1 to TRBJ1-2; 9 nucleotides align to TRBD1. The CDR3 extends over 15 amino acids. Germline-derived CDR1 and CDR2 are SGHRS and YFSETQ. Losses at the gene ends were 4 bases for V and 2 bases for J; bases not matched to a gene: 6. The CDR3 spells CASSRWTGENYGYTF. As DNA, the CDR3 is TGCGCCAGCAGCAGATGGACAGGGGAGAACTATGGCTACACCTTC.

This chain links TRBV7-2 with TRBJ2-5, with TRBD2 identical over 8 bases. V lost 5 bases to trimming and J lost 5 bases; unmatched junction nucleotides: 13. This CDR3 comprises 16 residues. The V gene's germline CDR1 is SGHTA and CDR2 FQGNSA. CDR3 sequence reads: CASSPALLAGLETQYF. DNA for the CDR3: TGTGCCAGCAGCCCCGCGTTGTTAGCGGGGCTGGAGACCCAGTACTTC.

CDR3 in DNA: TGTGCCAGCAGCGAGCGGGTGAATGGCTACACCTTC. Encoded protein: CASSERVNGYTF. This chain uses TRBV9 with TRBJ1-2; D gene uncertain. V was cut by 3 bases and J by 6 bases, with 9 bases left in between. Germline assignment: CDR1 SGDLS and CDR2 YYNGEE. This CDR3 has 12 residues.

The genes are TRBV5-4 and TRBJ1-3; TRBD1 matches 8 bases. Germline-derived CDR1 and CDR2 are SGHNT and YYREEE (reference sequence). The CDR3 is made up of 17 amino acids. Trimming removed 4 bases from V and 0 bases from J; junction bases left unmatched: 9. CDR3 DNA sequence: TGTGCCAGCAGCGGAGGGACAGGAACAGTCTCTGGAAACACCATATATTTT. This encodes CASSGGTGTVSGNTIYF.

This chain connects TRBV12-2 to TRBJ1-2; the DNA was not compared with TRBD1, the D call given in the table. TRBV12-2 has pseudogene status. This CDR3 spans 14 amino acids. In nucleotides, the CDR3 is TGTGCAAGTCGCTTAGCGTGCTACAGGGCTGGCTACACCTTC. Amino acid sequence: CASRLACYRAGYTF.

The V gene is TRBV18, the J gene TRBJ2-7; 10 positions match TRBD2. Germline V gives CDR1 KGHSH, CDR2 LQKENI. The CDR3 has 17 amino acids. The J segment lost 7 bases and the V segment lost 0 bases, leaving 12 bases of the junction unmatched. Written as DNA, the CDR3 is TGTGCCAGCTCACCACCCTCTAGCGGGGGATCCGTCGGGGAGCAGTACTTC. Amino acids: CASSPPSSGGSVGEQYF.

The chain is built from TRBV5-4 and TRBJ1-1; possible D gene TRBD1, 6 bases. In germline, CDR1 is SGHNT, CDR2 YYREEE (reference sequence). The V end lost 4 bases, the J end lost 0 bases, and 19 bases lay between the germline ends. This CDR3 is built from 17 residues. Written as DNA, the CDR3 is TGTGCCAGCAGCGGTAGGAAGGGGAGGGGGGTGAACACTGAAGCTTTCTTT. This gives the protein CASSGRKGRGVNTEAFF.

The chain uses TRBV30 and TRBJ1-1, with D perhaps matching TRBD1 (5 bases). This CDR3 region has 17 residues. Trimming pared 3 bases from V and 1 base from J, leaving 21 bases between. Germline loops: CDR1 GTSNPN, CDR2 SVGIG (reference sequence). CDR3 nucleotides: TGTGCCTGGAGGGTTGGCGGGACTCCCGTGGGGAACACTGAAGCTTTCTTT. It specifies CAWRVGGTPVGNTEAFF.